This TCR beta chain was identified in a study of PD-1 blockade in classical Hodgkin lymphoma. The study, taken as a whole, reports: After ASCT, patients who started nivolumab under 1 year later were excluded. CD4+ TCR diversity rose significantly by C4D1, and CD8+ TCR diversity did not.

A word on this clone: Its antigen remains unidentified.

The protocol was immunoSEQ multiplex PCR, while the TCRdb copy is restricted to in-frame clones and leaves out a portion. The data hold 55,000 to 60,000 clones, with under 95% observed a single time. Brentuximab vedotin exposure varied among the patients, all of whom had relapsed after autologous stem cell transplantation. The CDR3 has 14 residues. V was cut by 4 bases and J by 6 bases, with 15 bases left in between. Looked up from germline, CDR1 is SEHNR and CDR2 is FQNEAQ (reference sequence). This clonotype was sampled from a human donor with classical Hodgkin lymphoma. The V call is TRBV7-9, the J call TRBJ1-2; D unclear. The specimen was peripheral blood mononuclear cells (PBMCs), collected before the second cycle of nivolumab. In DNA form, the CDR3 reads TGTGCCAGCAGCTCAGTGACCCCTGCGAATGGCTACACCTTC. Translation gives CASSSVTPANGYTF.